Each of the 24 T cell receptor beta chains below was sequenced from the same sample in a study of cytomegalovirus exposure and HLA in healthy donors. Amplification used 60 Vbeta primers and 13 Jbeta primers. Profiling relied on immunoSEQ multiplex PCR, and the TCRdb table lists in-frame clones only, not all of them. The table shows tens of thousands of clones, with about 80% occurring only once. Sequences were obtained from PBMCs. The receptors stem from a man between 45 and 60 years old in good health and CMV-seropositive.

This clone is a singleton in its sample. The chain employs TRBV5-1 and TRBJ2-5; weak D call: TRBD2 (6 bases). The germline V gene has CDR1 SGHRS and CDR2 YFSETQ. This CDR3 comprises 14 residues. The ends were cut back, 0 bases at V and 5 bases at J, with 11 bases in the middle. This CDR3 reads CASSLGSGRETQYF. The CDR3 region has the DNA TGCGCCAGCAGCTTGGGTTCAGGGAGGGAGACCCAGTACTTC.

The rearrangement joins TRBV30 to TRBJ1-6; 7 nucleotides match TRBD1. J was trimmed by 7 bases and V by 5 bases; bases with no gene match: 11. The CDR3 is 15 residues long. Germline values: CDR1 GTSNPN, CDR2 SVGIG (reference sequence). CDR3 sequence reads: CAWAKRQGRNSPLHF. CDR3 nucleotide sequence: TGTGCCTGGGCGAAAAGACAGGGCCGGAATTCACCCCTCCACTTT.

This clone was seen once. This chain links TRBV6-5 with TRBJ1-2; TRBD1 might be the D (6 bases). The CDR3 is 16 residues long. Germline CDR1 reads MNHEY; CDR2 reads SVGAGI. V lost 4 bases and J 1 base, leaving 16 bases between the germline ends. The CDR3: CASSSFQGKYNYGYTF. CDR3 nucleotides: TGTGCCAGCAGTTCCTTCCAGGGGAAATATAACTATGGCTACACCTTC.

This chain uses TRBV15 with TRBJ1-5; TRBD1 aligns across 11 bases. J was trimmed by 3 bases and V by 1 base; bases with no gene match: 5. CDR1 LNHNV and CDR2 YYDKDF come from the germline V gene (reference sequence). The CDR3 has 17 residues. CDR3 coding DNA: TGTGCCACCAGCAGAGCTCGGACAGGGGGCAACAATCAGCCCCAGCATTTT. Encoded protein: CATSRARTGGNNQPQHF.

A remark on this clone: Sequence at one end of the junction differs from germline and may be a read error. The chain carries TRBV7-9 and TRBJ1-4; perhaps TRBD1 as D (5 bases). Germline-derived CDR1 and CDR2 are SEHNR and FQNEAQ (reference sequence). The CDR3 covers 14 residues. The CDR3: CSSSPGGVGEKLFF. DNA of the CDR3: TGTTCCAGCAGCCCAGGAGGGGTAGGGGAAAAACTGTTTTTT.

The chain recombines TRBV13 with TRBJ1-1, with TRBD1 matching over 8 bases. Per germline, CDR1 PRHDT and CDR2 FYEKMQ (reference sequence). The CDR3 contains 13 residues. V was pared by 2 bases and J by 9 bases, with 5 bases of the junction left unmatched. Here the CDR3 DNA reads TGTGCCAGCAGCTTAAATCGGGACAGGCAAGCTTTCTTT. Translating it yields CASSLNRDRQAFF.

This clone has only a few counts. J is TRBJ2-3 and V is TRBV5-1; TRBD2 matches 13 bases. Germline assignment: CDR1 SGHRS and CDR2 YFSETQ. Germline trimming cut 4 bases from V and 2 bases from J; bases unmatched to any gene: 7. The CDR3 runs 17 residues. The CDR3: CASSLEGLAGITDTQYF. CDR3 bases: TGCGCCAGCAGCCTAGAGGGACTAGCGGGAATCACAGATACGCAGTATTTT.

The sample holds one count of this clone. This sequence joins TRBV5-1 and TRBJ2-3; D is perhaps TRBD2 (6 bases). This CDR3 has 16 amino acids. V lost 6 bases, J lost 2 bases, and 19 bases lay in between. CDR1 SGHRS and CDR2 YFSETQ come from the germline V gene. CDR3 DNA sequence: TGCGCCAGCAAAACCCCTCGGGGGTTGAACACAGATACGCAGTATTTT. Translated: CASKTPRGLNTDTQYF.

The DNA of the CDR3 is TGTGCCAGCAGCTCCAGCCGGACTAGCGGGGGCAATGAGCAGTTCTTC. This translates into CASSSSRTSGGNEQFF. This chain connects TRBV7-2 to TRBJ2-1; 13 nucleotides line up with TRBD2. The germline V gene encodes CDR1 SGHTA and CDR2 FQGNSA. The V segment lost 4 bases and the J segment 6 bases; nucleotides outside the gene matches: 6. This CDR3 has 16 amino acids.

This chain joins TRBV11-3 and TRBJ2-5; 8 bases fit TRBD1. The last part of the DNA fits TRBJ2-7 better; the J call may be wrong. CDR1 is SGHNT, CDR2 YENEEA, per germline. The CDR3 contains 14 residues. The CDR3 DNA is TGTGCCAGCAGCCCAGGACAGGGTGGATACGAGCAGTACTTC. This gives the protein CASSPGQGGYEQYF.

The chain has TRBV7-3 and TRBJ2-2; D possibly corresponds to TRBD1 (5 bases). Between the trimmed V and J ends, which lost 5 bases and 5 bases, there was a span of 15 bases. Germline values: CDR1 SGHTA, CDR2 FQGTGA. The CDR3 covers 15 residues. DNA of the CDR3: TGTGCCAGCAGCCCTGGTGGGTCAGGGACCGGGGAGCTGTTTTTT. Translation: CASSPGGSGTGELFF.

The chain is built from TRBV5-5 and TRBJ1-5, with no clear D. V was shortened by 4 bases and J by 4 bases, with 9 bases between the two germline ends. Germline CDR1 and CDR2: SGHKS and YYEKEE (reference sequence). The CDR3 has 13 amino acids. The CDR3 bases are TGTGCCAGCAGCCGGGAGATAAATCAGCCCCAGCATTTT. The encoded protein is CASSREINQPQHF.

The chain employs TRBV27 and TRBJ2-7; 11 bases map to TRBD2. From germline, CDR1 is MNHEY and CDR2 SMNVEV (reference sequence). Trimming removed 6 bases from V and 3 bases from J; junction bases left unmatched: 1. The CDR3 runs 13 residues. CDR3 residues: CASSTSGSYEQYF. In DNA, the CDR3 is TGTGCCAGCAGCACTAGCGGGAGCTACGAGCAGTACTTC.

About this clone: An end of the junction does not agree with germline; a read error may underlie this. This chain uses TRBV13 with TRBJ2-7; no firm D call. The CDR3 is 16 amino acids. CDR1 is PRHDT, CDR2 FYEKMQ, per germline (reference sequence). CDR3 DNA: TGCGCCAGCAGCCAAGAAGCAGGAAAAGGCTACTACGAGCAGTACTTC. It translates to CASSQEAGKGYYEQYF.

The genes are TRBV9 and TRBJ2-2; 12 bases line up with TRBD1. The CDR3 has 15 amino acids. CDR1 is SGDLS and CDR2 is YYNGEE in the germline V gene. J was trimmed by 7 bases and V by 4 bases; bases with no gene match: 5. The CDR3 sequence is CASSKGQGAFGELFF. CDR3 sequence (DNA): TGTGCCAGCAGCAAGGGACAGGGGGCGTTCGGGGAGCTGTTTTTT.

V gene TRBV6-1 combines with J gene TRBJ2-7; tentative D call: TRBD1 (6 bases). The CDR3 sequence is 15 residues long. Germline lookup yields CDR1 MNHNS and CDR2 SASEGT. V was trimmed by 0 bases and J by 2 bases, leaving 11 bases between them. CDR3 coding DNA: TGTGCCAGCAGTGAAGCGGGGGCTGGCCCCTACGAGCAGTACTTC. Translating it yields CASSEAGAGPYEQYF.

V gene TRBV7-3 combines with J gene TRBJ2-2; 7 nucleotides align to TRBD1. Trimming at V came to 6 bases and at J to 7 bases, leaving 8 bases not matched to a gene. CDR3 size: 14 residues. CDR1 and CDR2 from the germline V gene are SGHTA and FQGTGA. CDR3 in DNA: TGTGCCAGCAGGTCTCTAGCAGGGGGCGGGGAGCTGTTTTTT. It codes for CASRSLAGGGELFF.

The chain couples TRBV5-1 to TRBJ2-1; D uncertain. CDR3 size: 17 residues. CDR1 and CDR2 (germline): SGHRS, YFSETQ. V lost 2 bases and J lost 13, with 28 bases in between. CDR3 residues: CASSFRMVLGYQEAQFF. The DNA for the CDR3 is TGCGCCAGCAGCTTCAGAATGGTTCTCGGATACCAAGAGGCCCAGTTCTTC.

V is TRBV30 and J is TRBJ1-6; 7 bases are a match to TRBD1. Looked up from germline, CDR1 is GTSNPN and CDR2 is SVGIG (reference sequence). The CDR3 runs to 14 residues. Trimming at V came to 3 bases and at J to 7 bases, leaving 6 bases not matched to a gene. CDR3 sequence reads: CAWRLDRLNSPLHF. In DNA, the CDR3 is TGTGCCTGGAGGTTGGACAGGTTAAATTCACCCCTCCACTTT. The full variable domain, in which reference TRBV30 and TRBJ1-6 provide the parts outside the CDR3, is SQTIHQWPATLVQPVGSPLSLECTVEGTSNPNLYWYRQAAGRGLQLLFYSVGIGQISSEVPQNLSASRPQDRQFILSSKKLLLSDSGFYLCAWRLDRLNSPLHFGNGTRLTVT.

The chain uses TRBV7-2 and TRBJ2-5, with 10 bases fitting TRBD2. V dropped 0 bases and J dropped 2; count of bases not matched to a gene: 6. The CDR3 covers 17 residues. Germline V CDR1 and CDR2: SGHTA, FQGNSA. The CDR3: CASSLAVAGGAQETQYF. The CDR3 DNA follows: TGTGCCAGCAGCTTAGCTGTAGCGGGAGGAGCACAAGAGACCCAGTACTTC.

This sequence joins TRBV5-1 and TRBJ2-5; D is undetermined. The CDR3 is 15 amino acids. Germline loops: CDR1 SGHRS, CDR2 YFSETQ. V lost 0 bases and J lost 4, with 13 bases in between. The CDR3 region is CASSLAGSPLETQYF. DNA of the CDR3: TGCGCCAGCAGCTTGGCCGGTAGCCCGTTAGAGACCCAGTACTTC.

The genes are TRBV19 and TRBJ2-3; 11 bases map to TRBD2. V dropped 7 bases and J dropped 4; count of bases not matched to a gene: 4. CDR3 length: 14 amino acids. Germline values: CDR1 LNHDA, CDR2 SQIVND (reference sequence). The CDR3 region has the DNA TGTGCCAGTAAGGTAGCGGGAGGGCCAGATACGCAGTATTTT. Translating it yields CASKVAGGPDTQYF.

A few counts support this clone. The V gene is TRBV6-5, the J gene TRBJ1-5; the D gene is possibly TRBD1 (6 bases). The V gene's germline CDR1 is MNHEY and CDR2 SVGAGI. This CDR3 has 14 residues. The germline V and J ends were trimmed by 6 bases and 3 bases, with 12 bases remaining between them. CDR3 in DNA: TGTGCCAGCAGGGGCAGGGGTTACAATCAGCCCCAGCATTTT. As protein: CASRGRGYNQPQHF.

This chain's CDR3 is CASSLPTSGLDAGELFF. CDR3 nucleotides: TGTGCCAGCAGTTTACCGACTAGCGGGTTAGACGCCGGGGAGCTGTTTTTT. This chain connects TRBV28 to TRBJ2-2, with TRBD2 matching over 10 bases. This CDR3 comprises 17 residues. The V gene's germline CDR1 is MDHEN and CDR2 SYDVKM. Losses at the gene ends were 2 bases for V and 6 bases for J; bases not matched to a gene: 9. Variable domain in full (rest from reference TRBV28 and TRBJ2-2): DVKVTQSSRYLVKRTGEKVFLECVQDMDHENMFWYRQDPGLGLRLIYFSYDVKMKEKGDIPEGYSVSREKKERFSLILESASTNQTSMYLCASSLPTSGLDAGELFFGEGSRLTVL.